Listed here are 16 T cell receptor beta chains from one sample, sequenced in a study of cytomegalovirus exposure and HLA in healthy donors. This PCR relied on a set of 60 Vbeta primers and 13 Jbeta primers. Libraries were prepared by immunoSEQ multiplex PCR; TCRdb keeps only in-frame clonotypes and omits some of them. The data hold roughly 200,000 clones, with about 86% observed a single time. Sample: PBMCs. The receptor source for this set is a woman under 40 in good health and CMV-seronegative.

The genes are TRBV19 and TRBJ2-5, with 7 bases identical to TRBD1. CDR1 LNHDA and CDR2 SQIVND come from the germline V gene (reference sequence). The CDR3 has 15 amino acids. J was trimmed by 3 bases and V by 6 bases; bases with no gene match: 10. DNA of the CDR3: TGTGCCAGTAGCCAAACCGGGACAGCAAAAGAGACCCAGTACTTC. This sequence encodes CASSQTGTAKETQYF. The full variable domain, its missing parts supplied by reference TRBV19 and TRBJ2-5, is DGGITQSPKYLFRKEGQNVTLSCEQNLNHDAMYWYRQDPGQGLRLIYYSQIVNDFQKGDIAEGYSVSREKKESFPLTVTSAQKNPTAFYLCASSQTGTAKETQYFGPGTRLLVL.

The chain uses TRBV18 and TRBJ1-1; no clear D gene. CDR3 length equals 13 residues. Germline V gene sequence: CDR1 KGHSH, CDR2 LQKENI. Trimming pared 5 bases from V and 5 bases from J, leaving 12 bases between. CDR3 DNA sequence: TGTGCCAGCTCAACGGGGTCGATTACTGAAGCTTTCTTT. Translating it yields CASSTGSITEAFF.

This chain joins TRBV2 and TRBJ2-7; 8 bases agree with TRBD2. Trimming cost V 6 bases and J 9 bases; bases outside gene matches: 7. From germline, CDR1 is SNHLY and CDR2 FYNNEI. The CDR3 runs to 12 residues. The CDR3 DNA is TGTGCCAGCAGGCAGACTAGCGCGGCGCAGTACTTC. Translation: CASRQTSAAQYF.

This chain uses TRBV5-1 with TRBJ2-7, with D unclear. Trimming removed 0 bases from V and 4 bases from J, with 11 bases in between. The germline CDR1 and CDR2 sequences are SGHRS and YFSETQ. CDR3 length: 14 amino acids. The DNA of the CDR3 is TGCGCCAGCAGCTTGGAACATGGGCGTTACGAGCAGTACTTC. It is translated as CASSLEHGRYEQYF.

V is TRBV5-1 and J is TRBJ1-1; D call uncertain. CDR1 and CDR2 from the germline V gene are SGHRS and YFSETQ. The CDR3 has 13 residues. Trimming took off 2 bases at V and 0 bases at J, with 5 bases between the two ends. Here the CDR3 reads CASSFTVNTEAFF. In DNA form, the CDR3 reads TGCGCCAGCAGCTTTACAGTGAACACTGAAGCTTTCTTT.

This rearrangement joins TRBV5-4 to TRBJ2-1, with no clear D. With 1 base removed from V and 8 bases from J, the gap between germline ends came to 10 bases. CDR3 size: 13 residues. Germline V gene lookup returns CDR1 SGHNT and CDR2 YYREEE (reference sequence). The CDR3 DNA is TGTGCCAGCAGCTTGTACCTAGATCATGAGCAGTTCTTC. Translating gives CASSLYLDHEQFF.

The chain carries TRBV5-4 and TRBJ2-1; TRBD2 aligns across 7 bases. The CDR3 has 15 amino acids. Germline V lookup: CDR1 SGHNT, CDR2 YYREEE (reference sequence). The trim removed 1 base at V and 7 bases at J, leaving 8 bases unmatched. CDR3 coding DNA: TGTGCCAGCAGCTTGCCTAGCGGCCACATGAATGAGCAGTTCTTC. Translating it yields CASSLPSGHMNEQFF.

The J gene is TRBJ2-3, the V gene TRBV28, with a possible D match to TRBD2 (5 bases). Germline CDR1 and CDR2: MDHEN and SYDVKM. The CDR3 consists of 16 residues. Trimming took off 8 bases at V and 0 bases at J, with 18 bases between the two ends. The CDR3 protein is CASYRGNPASTDTQYF. The CDR3, as DNA: TGTGCCAGCTATCGGGGAAACCCAGCTAGCACAGATACGCAGTATTTT.

V gene TRBV29-1 combines with J gene TRBJ2-3, with 7 bases matching TRBD2. This CDR3 has 15 amino acids. The germline V gene has CDR1 SQVTM and CDR2 ANQGSEA. The V and J ends lost 4 bases and 8 bases, in that order; junction bases with no gene match: 15. The CDR3 sequence is CSVGPSSSGPGTQYF. The CDR3 DNA reads as TGCAGCGTTGGACCCTCCTCTAGCGGCCCCGGTACGCAGTATTTT.

This sequence joins TRBV7-9 and TRBJ1-3; 7 bases match TRBD1. The CDR3 sequence is 15 residues long. CDR1 is SEHNR, CDR2 FQNEAQ, per germline (reference sequence). V shed 3 bases and J 2 bases; nucleotides not matched to a gene: 4. The CDR3 loop is CASSFSGGTGNTIYF. CDR3 bases: TGTGCCAGCAGCTTTTCAGGGGGGACTGGAAACACCATATATTTT.

A note on this clone: Since the CDR3 does not end with the conserved phenylalanine or tryptophan, this likely comes from a read error. V usage is TRBV6-6 and J usage is TRBJ1-2; perhaps TRBD1 as D (5 bases). This CDR3 has 13 residues. CDR1 is MNHNY and CDR2 is SVGAGI in the germline V gene (reference sequence). Trimming took 6 bases from V and 7 from J, leaving 15 bases between them. Here the CDR3 DNA reads TGTGCCAGCAGCCATCGACAGATCGGTGGCTACACCTCC. This translates into CASSHRQIGGYTS.

J is TRBJ2-5 and V is TRBV10-3; tentative D call: TRBD2 (6 bases). Near its end, the DNA agrees better with TRBJ2-7, so the J call may be wrong. Germline-derived CDR1 and CDR2 are ENHRY and SYGVKD. The CDR3 is 14 residues long. CDR3 in DNA: TGTGCCATCAGTGAGTTGGGGGGAGGCTACGAGCAGTACTTC. It encodes CAISELGGGYEQYF.

The table lists this clone with a few counts. V and J are TRBV29-1 and TRBJ2-4; no clear D. CDR1 is SQVTM, CDR2 ANQGSEA, per germline. Deletions cut 2 bases from V and 1 base from J, with 3 bases between. The CDR3 loop spans 12 amino acids. The CDR3 spells CSVEQAKNIQYF. The CDR3 bases are TGCAGCGTTGAACAGGCCAAAAACATTCAGTACTTC.

V is TRBV2 and J is TRBJ2-5; TRBD1 might be the D (6 bases). V was clipped by 8 bases and J by 3 bases, with 16 bases between them. Looked up from germline, CDR1 is SNHLY and CDR2 is FYNNEI. The CDR3 has 14 amino acids. CDR3 residues: CASRGGAYEETQYF. The CDR3 DNA reads as TGTGCCAGCCGTGGGGGCGCGTATGAAGAGACCCAGTACTTC.

This sequence joins TRBV5-1 and TRBJ2-3; 9 bases map to TRBD1. V was pared by 7 bases and J by 6 bases, with 9 bases of the junction left unmatched. CDR3 length: 14 amino acids. Germline CDR1 is SGHRS and CDR2 is YFSETQ. The CDR3 nucleotides read TGCGCCAGCCGAGGGACAGGGTCACTGGATACGCAGTATTTT. It codes for CASRGTGSLDTQYF.

The rearrangement uses TRBV7-9 and TRBJ1-2; 8 bases are shared with TRBD1. Trimming cost V 6 bases and J 8 bases; bases outside gene matches: 8. This CDR3 comprises 13 residues. From germline, CDR1 is SEHNR and CDR2 FQNEAQ (reference sequence). DNA of the CDR3: TGTGCCAGCAGGCCCGGACAGGGCGGCGGCTACACCTTC. It yields the protein CASRPGQGGGYTF.